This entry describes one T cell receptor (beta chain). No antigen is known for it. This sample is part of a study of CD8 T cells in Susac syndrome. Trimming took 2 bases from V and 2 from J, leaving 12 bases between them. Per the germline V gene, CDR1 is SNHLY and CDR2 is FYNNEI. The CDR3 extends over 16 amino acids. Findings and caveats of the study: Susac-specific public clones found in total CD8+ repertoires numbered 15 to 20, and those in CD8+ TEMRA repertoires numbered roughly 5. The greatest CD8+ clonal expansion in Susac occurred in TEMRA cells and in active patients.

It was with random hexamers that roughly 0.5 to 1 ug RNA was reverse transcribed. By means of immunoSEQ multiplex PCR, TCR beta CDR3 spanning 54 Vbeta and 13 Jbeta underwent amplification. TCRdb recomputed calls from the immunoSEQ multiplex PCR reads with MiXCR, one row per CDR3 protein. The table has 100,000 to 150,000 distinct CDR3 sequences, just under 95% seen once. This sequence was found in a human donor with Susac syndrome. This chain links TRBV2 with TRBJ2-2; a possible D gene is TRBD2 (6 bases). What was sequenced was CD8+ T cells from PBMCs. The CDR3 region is CASSEHSGRNTGELFF. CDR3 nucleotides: TGTGCCAGCAGTGAACATAGCGGCCGAAACACCGGGGAGCTGTTTTTT. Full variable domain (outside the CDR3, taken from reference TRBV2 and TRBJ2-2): EPEVTQTPSHQVTQMGQEVILRCVPISNHLYFYWYRQILGQKVEFLVSFYNNEISEKSEIFDDQFSVERPDGSNFTLKIRSTKLEDSAMYFCASSEHSGRNTGELFFGEGSRLTVL.